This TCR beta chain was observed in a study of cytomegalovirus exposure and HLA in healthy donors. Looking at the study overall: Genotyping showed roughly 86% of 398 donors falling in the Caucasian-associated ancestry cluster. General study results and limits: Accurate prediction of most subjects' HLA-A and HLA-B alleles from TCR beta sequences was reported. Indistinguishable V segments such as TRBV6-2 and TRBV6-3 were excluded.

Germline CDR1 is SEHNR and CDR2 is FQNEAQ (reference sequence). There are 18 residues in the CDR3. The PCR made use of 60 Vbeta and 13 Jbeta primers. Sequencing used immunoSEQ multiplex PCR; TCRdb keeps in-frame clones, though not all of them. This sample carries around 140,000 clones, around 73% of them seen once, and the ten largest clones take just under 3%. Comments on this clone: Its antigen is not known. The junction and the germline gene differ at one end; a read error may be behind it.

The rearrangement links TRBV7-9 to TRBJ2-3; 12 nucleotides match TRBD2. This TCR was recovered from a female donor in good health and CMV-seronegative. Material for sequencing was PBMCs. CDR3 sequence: CSSSLLGLAGTFTDTQYF. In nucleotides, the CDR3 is TGTTCCAGCAGCTTATTAGGACTAGCGGGGACCTTCACAGATACGCAGTATTTT.